A single sample is the source of the 7 T cell receptor beta chains below, sequenced in a study of cytomegalovirus exposure and HLA in healthy donors. In the PCR, 60 Vbeta and 13 Jbeta primers were used. The protocol was immunoSEQ multiplex PCR, while the TCRdb copy is restricted to in-frame clones and leaves out a portion. Among roughly 90,000 clones listed, around 84% were seen once. Input material: PBMCs. The receptors come from a man younger than 35 in good health and CMV-seronegative.

This clone appeared a single time. The rearrangement uses TRBV6-5 and TRBJ1-5; 9 bases are a match to TRBD1. The CDR3 extends over 14 amino acids. CDR1 is MNHEY, CDR2 SVGAGI, per germline. With V trimmed by 6 bases and J by 6 bases, 6 bases remained unmatched. CDR3 sequence reads: CASSPGTGFQPQHF. DNA for the CDR3: TGTGCCAGCAGCCCTGGGACAGGGTTTCAGCCCCAGCATTTT.

This rearrangement joins TRBV5-1 to TRBJ2-7; D is ambiguous. Germline V gene lookup returns CDR1 SGHRS and CDR2 YFSETQ. This CDR3 spans 13 amino acids. V lost 6 bases and J 1 base, leaving 11 bases between the germline ends. The CDR3 protein is CASTPPLSYEQYF. CDR3 in DNA: TGCGCCAGCACCCCCCCCCTTTCCTACGAGCAGTACTTC.

This clone turned up a few times. This chain links TRBV4-2 with TRBJ2-1, with 11 bases aligning to TRBD2. CDR3 size: 16 residues. After removal of 3 bases from V and 4 bases from J, the junction contained 5 bases not matched to a gene. CDR1 and CDR2 from the germline V gene are LGHNA and YNFKEQ. This CDR3 reads CASSQAGTSGYNEQFF. CDR3 sequence (DNA): TGTGCCAGCAGCCAGGCAGGGACTAGCGGTTACAATGAGCAGTTCTTC.

The J gene is TRBJ1-1, the V gene TRBV6-4, with D possibly TRBD1 on 5 matching bases. The V gene's germline CDR1 is MRHNA and CDR2 SNTAGT. This CDR3 is built from 15 residues. Trimming shortened V by 0 bases and J by 4 bases, and 12 bases separated the two germline ends. Here the CDR3 reads CASSDSMGGVTEAFF. The CDR3 DNA sequence: TGTGCCAGCAGTGACTCCATGGGGGGGGTCACTGAAGCTTTCTTT.

The chain carries TRBV14 and TRBJ1-6; 8 bases fit TRBD1. CDR3 length equals 16 residues. After removal of 1 base from V and 3 bases from J, the junction contained 2 bases not matched to a gene. Germline V gene data show CDR1 as SGHDN and CDR2 as FVKESK. CDR3 coding DNA: TGTGCCAGCAGCCAAGCAACAGGGGGCTATAATTCACCCCTCCACTTT. This translates into CASSQATGGYNSPLHF.

The J gene is TRBJ2-3, the V gene TRBV29-1; 14 nucleotides align to TRBD2. The CDR3 covers 14 residues. The V segment lost 7 bases and the J segment 6 bases; nucleotides outside the gene matches: 6. CDR1 SQVTM and CDR2 ANQGSEA come from the germline V gene. Here the CDR3 reads CSAPGLAGVDTQYF. In DNA, the CDR3 is TGCAGCGCTCCGGGACTAGCGGGAGTGGATACGCAGTATTTT.

The rearrangement uses TRBV7-3 and TRBJ2-1, with D possibly TRBD2 on 5 matching bases. The germline CDR1 and CDR2 sequences are SGHTA and FQGTGA. The CDR3 sequence is 14 residues long. The V end lost 0 bases, the J end lost 3 bases, and 6 bases lay between the germline ends. CDR3 sequence: CASSLTSDYNEQFF. CDR3 nucleotide sequence: TGTGCCAGCAGCTTAACTAGCGACTACAATGAGCAGTTCTTC.